This section outlines one TCR beta chain sequence together with its context. These data belong to a study of metastatic and nonmetastatic thyroid tumors. TCRdb ran MiXCR on the PCR reads. The sample holds about 40,000 clones, about an eighth seen once. Each patient went into thyroid surgery without having received any treatment. Germline trimming cut 3 bases from V and 4 bases from J; bases unmatched to any gene: 16. The CDR3 is made up of 18 amino acids. Germline V gives CDR1 MGHDK, CDR2 SYGVNS. The source is a female donor with papillary thyroid cancer or a benign thyroid nodule (not recorded which). Some clones in this sample may be carry-over from other donors' samples. Sequences were obtained from blood. The chain carries TRBV25-1 and TRBJ2-7; 9 nucleotides align to TRBD1. CDR3 in amino acids: CASSDQTPRTGAGYEQYF. CDR3 sequence (DNA): TGTGCCAGCAGTGACCAAACCCCAAGGACAGGGGCGGGATACGAGCAGTACTTC.